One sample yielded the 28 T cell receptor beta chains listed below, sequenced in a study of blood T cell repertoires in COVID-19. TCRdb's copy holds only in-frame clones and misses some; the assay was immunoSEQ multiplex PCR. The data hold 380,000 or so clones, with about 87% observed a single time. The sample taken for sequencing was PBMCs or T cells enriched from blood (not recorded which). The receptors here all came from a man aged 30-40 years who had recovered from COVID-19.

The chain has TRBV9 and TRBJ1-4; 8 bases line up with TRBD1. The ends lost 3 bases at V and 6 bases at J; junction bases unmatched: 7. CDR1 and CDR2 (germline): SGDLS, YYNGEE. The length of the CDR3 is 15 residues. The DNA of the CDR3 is TGTGCCAGCAGCGCCTTGACAGGGGATTATGAAAAACTGTTTTTT. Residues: CASSALTGDYEKLFF.

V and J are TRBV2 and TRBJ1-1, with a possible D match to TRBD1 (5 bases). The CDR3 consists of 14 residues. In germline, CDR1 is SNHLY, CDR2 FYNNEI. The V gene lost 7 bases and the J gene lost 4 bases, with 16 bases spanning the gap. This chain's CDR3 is CASNLKEGVTEAFF. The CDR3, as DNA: TGTGCCAGCAACCTAAAGGAAGGGGTCACTGAAGCTTTCTTT.

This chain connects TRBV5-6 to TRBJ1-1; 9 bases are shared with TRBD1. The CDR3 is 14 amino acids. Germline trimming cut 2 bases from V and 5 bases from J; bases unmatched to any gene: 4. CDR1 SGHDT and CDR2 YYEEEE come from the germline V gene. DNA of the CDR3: TGTGCCAGCAGCTTTGGGACAGGGTGGACTGAAGCTTTCTTT. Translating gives CASSFGTGWTEAFF.

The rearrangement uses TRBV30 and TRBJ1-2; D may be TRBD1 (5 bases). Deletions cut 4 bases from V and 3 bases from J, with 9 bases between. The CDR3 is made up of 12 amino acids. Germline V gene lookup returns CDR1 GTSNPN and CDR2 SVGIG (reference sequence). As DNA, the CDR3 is TGTGCCTGGACCGACAGTTACTATGGCTACACCTTC. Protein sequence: CAWTDSYYGYTF.

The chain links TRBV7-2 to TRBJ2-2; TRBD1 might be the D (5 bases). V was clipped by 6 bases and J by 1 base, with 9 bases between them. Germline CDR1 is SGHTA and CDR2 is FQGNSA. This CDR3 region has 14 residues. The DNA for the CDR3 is TGTGCCAGCAGGTTTGACAGGAACACCGGGGAGCTGTTTTTT. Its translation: CASRFDRNTGELFF. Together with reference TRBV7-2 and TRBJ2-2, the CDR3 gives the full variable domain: GAGVSQSPSNKVTEKGKDVELRCDPISGHTALYWYRQSLGQGLEFLIYFQGNSAPDKSGLPSDRFSAERTGGSVSTLTIQRTQQEDSAVYLCASRFDRNTGELFFGEGSRLTVL.

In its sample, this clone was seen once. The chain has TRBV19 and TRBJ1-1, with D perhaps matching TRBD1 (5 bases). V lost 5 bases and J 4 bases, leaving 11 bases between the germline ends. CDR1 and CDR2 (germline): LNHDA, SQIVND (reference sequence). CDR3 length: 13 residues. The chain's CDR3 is CASSEQAVTEAFF. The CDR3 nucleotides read TGTGCCAGTAGTGAACAGGCAGTCACTGAAGCTTTCTTT.

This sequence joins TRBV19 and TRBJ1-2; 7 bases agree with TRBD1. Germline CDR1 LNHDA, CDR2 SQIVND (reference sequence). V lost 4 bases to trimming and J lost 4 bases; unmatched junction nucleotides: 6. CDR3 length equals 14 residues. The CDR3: CASSNSGQIYGYTF. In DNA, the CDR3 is TGTGCCAGTAGTAATTCGGGACAGATCTATGGCTACACCTTC.

The CDR3, as DNA: TGTGCCTGGAGTGGACAGTCAGGCTACGAGCAGTACTTC. It is translated as CAWSGQSGYEQYF. V gene TRBV30 combines with J gene TRBJ2-7; tentative D call: TRBD1 (5 bases). The CDR3 covers 13 residues. Germline-derived CDR1 and CDR2 are GTSNPN and SVGIG (reference sequence). Deletions cut 1 base from V and 3 bases from J, with 10 bases between.

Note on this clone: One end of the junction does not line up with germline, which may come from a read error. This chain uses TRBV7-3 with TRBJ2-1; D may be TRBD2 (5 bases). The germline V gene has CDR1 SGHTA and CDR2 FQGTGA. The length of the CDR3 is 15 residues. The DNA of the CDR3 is TGTGCCAGCAGCGTAACCTCAGCGGAGTACAATGAGCAGTTCTTC. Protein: CASSVTSAEYNEQFF.

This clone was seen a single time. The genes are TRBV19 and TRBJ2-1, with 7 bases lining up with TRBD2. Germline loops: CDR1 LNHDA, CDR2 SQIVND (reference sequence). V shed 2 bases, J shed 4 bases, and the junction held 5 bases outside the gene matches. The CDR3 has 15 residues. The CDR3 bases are TGTGCCAGTAGTATACGGGGGGTCGGGTACAATGAGCAGTTCTTC. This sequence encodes CASSIRGVGYNEQFF.

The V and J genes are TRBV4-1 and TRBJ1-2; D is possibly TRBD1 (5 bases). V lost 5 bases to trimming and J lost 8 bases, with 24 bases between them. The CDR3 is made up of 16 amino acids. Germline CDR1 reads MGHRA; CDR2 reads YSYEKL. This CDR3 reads CASSEYSQLAGRGYTF. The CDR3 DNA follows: TGCGCCAGCAGCGAATATAGCCAACTTGCAGGGCGCGGCTACACCTTC.

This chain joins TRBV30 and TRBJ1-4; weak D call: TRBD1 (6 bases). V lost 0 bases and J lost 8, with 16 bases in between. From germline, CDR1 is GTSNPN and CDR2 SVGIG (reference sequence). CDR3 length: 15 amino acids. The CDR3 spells CAWSVLRGAGEKLFF. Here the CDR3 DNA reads TGTGCCTGGAGTGTACTTCGGGGGGCAGGCGAAAAACTGTTTTTT.

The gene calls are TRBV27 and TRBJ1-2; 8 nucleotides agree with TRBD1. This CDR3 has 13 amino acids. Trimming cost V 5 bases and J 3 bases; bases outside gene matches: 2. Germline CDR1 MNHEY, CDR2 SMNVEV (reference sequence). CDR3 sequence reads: CASSPTGDYGYTF. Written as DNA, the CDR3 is TGTGCCAGCAGTCCGACAGGGGACTATGGCTACACCTTC.

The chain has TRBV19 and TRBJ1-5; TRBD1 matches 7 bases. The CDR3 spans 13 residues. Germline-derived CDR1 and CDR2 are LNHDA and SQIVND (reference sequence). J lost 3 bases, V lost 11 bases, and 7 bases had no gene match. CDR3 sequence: CAGAGGYNQPQHF. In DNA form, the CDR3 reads TGTGCCGGGGCAGGGGGGTACAATCAGCCCCAGCATTTT.

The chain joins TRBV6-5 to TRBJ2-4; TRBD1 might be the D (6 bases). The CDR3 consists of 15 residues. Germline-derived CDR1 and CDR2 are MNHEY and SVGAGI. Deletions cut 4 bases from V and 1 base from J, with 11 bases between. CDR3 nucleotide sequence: TGTGCCAGCAGTTGGCCACAGGGTGCCAAAAACATTCAGTACTTC. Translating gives CASSWPQGAKNIQYF.

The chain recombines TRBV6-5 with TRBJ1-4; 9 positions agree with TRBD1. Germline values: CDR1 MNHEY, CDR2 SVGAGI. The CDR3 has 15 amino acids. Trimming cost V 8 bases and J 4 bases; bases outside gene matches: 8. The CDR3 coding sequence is TGTGCCAGCCACAACACAGGGGGCTTTAATGAAAAACTGTTTTTT. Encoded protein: CASHNTGGFNEKLFF.

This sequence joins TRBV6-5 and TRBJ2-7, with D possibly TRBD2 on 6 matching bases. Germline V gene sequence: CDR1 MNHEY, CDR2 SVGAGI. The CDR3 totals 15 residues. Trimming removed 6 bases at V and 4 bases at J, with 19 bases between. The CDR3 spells CASRRRDLPEYEQYF. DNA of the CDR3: TGTGCCAGCAGAAGGAGGGACTTACCCGAGTACGAGCAGTACTTC.

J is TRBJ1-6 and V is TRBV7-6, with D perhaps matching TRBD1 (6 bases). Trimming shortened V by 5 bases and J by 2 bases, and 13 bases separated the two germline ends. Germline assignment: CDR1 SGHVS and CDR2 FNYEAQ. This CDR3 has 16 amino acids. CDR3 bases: TGTGCCAGCAGCCTGTCCGGGACAACCTATAATTCACCCCTCCACTTT. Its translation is CASSLSGTTYNSPLHF.

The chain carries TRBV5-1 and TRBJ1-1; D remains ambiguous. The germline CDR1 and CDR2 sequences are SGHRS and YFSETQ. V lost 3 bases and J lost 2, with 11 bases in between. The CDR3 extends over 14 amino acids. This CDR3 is CASSYGPTNTEAFF. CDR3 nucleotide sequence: TGCGCCAGCAGCTATGGGCCGACCAACACTGAAGCTTTCTTT.

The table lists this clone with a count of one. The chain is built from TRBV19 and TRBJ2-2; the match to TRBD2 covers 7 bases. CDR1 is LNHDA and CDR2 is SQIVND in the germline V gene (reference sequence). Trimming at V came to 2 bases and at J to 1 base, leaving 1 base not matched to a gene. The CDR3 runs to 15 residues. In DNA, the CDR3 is TGTGCCAGTAGTATACTAGCGGTGAACACCGGGGAGCTGTTTTTT. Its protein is CASSILAVNTGELFF.

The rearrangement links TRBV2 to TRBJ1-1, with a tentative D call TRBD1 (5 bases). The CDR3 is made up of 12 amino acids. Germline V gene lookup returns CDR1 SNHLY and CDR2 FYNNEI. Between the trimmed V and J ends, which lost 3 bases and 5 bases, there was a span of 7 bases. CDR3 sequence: CASSDRVTEAFF. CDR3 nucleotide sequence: TGTGCCAGCAGTGACAGGGTAACTGAAGCTTTCTTT.

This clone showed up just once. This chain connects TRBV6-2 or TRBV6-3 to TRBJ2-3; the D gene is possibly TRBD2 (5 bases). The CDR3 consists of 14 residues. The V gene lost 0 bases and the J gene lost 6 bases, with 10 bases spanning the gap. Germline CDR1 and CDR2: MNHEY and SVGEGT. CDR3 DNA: TGTGCCAGCAGTTACTCGCGGGTAGGGGATACGCAGTATTTT. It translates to CASSYSRVGDTQYF.

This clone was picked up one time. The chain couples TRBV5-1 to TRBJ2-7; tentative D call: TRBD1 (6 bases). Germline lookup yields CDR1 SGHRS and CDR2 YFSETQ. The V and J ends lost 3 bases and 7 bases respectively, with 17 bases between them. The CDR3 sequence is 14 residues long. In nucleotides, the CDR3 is TGCGCCAGCAGCTGGTCCGGGACACCGAGGGAGCAGTACTTC. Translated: CASSWSGTPREQYF.

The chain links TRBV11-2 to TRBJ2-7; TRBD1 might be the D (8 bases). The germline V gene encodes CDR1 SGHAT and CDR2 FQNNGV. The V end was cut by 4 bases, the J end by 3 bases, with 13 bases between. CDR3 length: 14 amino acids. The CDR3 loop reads CASSSQGGLYEQYF. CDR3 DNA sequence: TGTGCCAGCAGCTCACAGGGGGGGCTCTACGAGCAGTACTTC.

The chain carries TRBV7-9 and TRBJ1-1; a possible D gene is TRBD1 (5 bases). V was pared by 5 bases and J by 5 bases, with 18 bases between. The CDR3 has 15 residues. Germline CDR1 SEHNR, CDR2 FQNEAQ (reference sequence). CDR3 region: CASSPNLVGGTEAFF. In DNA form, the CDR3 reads TGTGCCAGCAGCCCGAACTTGGTCGGGGGAACTGAAGCTTTCTTT.

CDR3 in amino acids: CASTLTDGELFF. DNA for the CDR3: TGTGCCAGCACCCTGACAGACGGGGAGCTGTTTTTT. The J gene is TRBJ2-2, the V gene TRBV12-3 or TRBV12-4; maybe TRBD1 (5 bases). V dropped 7 bases and J dropped 7 bases, with 10 bases sitting between them. The length of the CDR3 is 12 residues.

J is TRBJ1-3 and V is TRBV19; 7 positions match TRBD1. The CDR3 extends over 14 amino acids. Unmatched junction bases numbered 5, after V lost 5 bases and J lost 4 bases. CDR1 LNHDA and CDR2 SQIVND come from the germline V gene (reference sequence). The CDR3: CASSSTGEGNTIYF. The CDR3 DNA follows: TGTGCCAGTAGTTCTACAGGGGAAGGAAACACCATATATTTT.

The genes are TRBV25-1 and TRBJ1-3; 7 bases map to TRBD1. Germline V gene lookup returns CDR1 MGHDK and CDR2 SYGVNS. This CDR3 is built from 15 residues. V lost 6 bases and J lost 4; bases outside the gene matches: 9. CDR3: CASRETGSEGNTIYF. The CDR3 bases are TGTGCCAGCAGAGAGACAGGGTCTGAAGGAAACACCATATATTTT.